This passage covers 31 T cell receptor beta chains from one sample sequenced in a study of human T cells and chemical hapten exposure. Time point meaning: patch test 1, 2 weeks after DPC sensitization. Treatment defined: therapeutic diphenylcyclopropenone sensitization with weekly scalp DPC. TCRdb processed the RACE reads anew with MiXCR; each CDR3 protein has one entry. The data contain around 110,000 distinct CDR3 sequences, about 12% of them singletons. The sample was whole blood, taken in connection with sensitization to the hapten diphenylcyclopropenone (DPC). The receptors here all came from a woman aged 50 to 65 with alopecia areata. Some clones in this sample may be carry-over from other donors' samples.

The chain carries TRBV20-1 and TRBJ2-7, with 8 bases matching TRBD2. The CDR3 is 15 amino acids. With 5 bases clipped from V and 2 bases from J, the junction kept 11 bases outside the gene matches. Per the germline V gene, CDR1 is DFQATT and CDR2 is SNEGSKA (reference sequence). CDR3 in DNA: TGCAGTGCTCTTAGCGGGAATTCGCCAACCTACGAGCAGTACTTC. Amino acids: CSALSGNSPTYEQYF.

This clonotype showed up many times. This chain joins TRBV13 and TRBJ2-1; TRBD1 is a possible D gene (6 bases). Germline loops: CDR1 PRHDT, CDR2 FYEKMQ (reference sequence). The CDR3 spans 13 residues. Between the trimmed V and J ends, which lost 0 bases and 12 bases, there was a span of 12 bases. DNA for the CDR3: TGTGCCAGCAGCTTAGGTCGGGACATGGCGCAGTTCTTC. This gives the protein CASSLGRDMAQFF. Combining the CDR3 with reference TRBV13 and TRBJ2-1 gives the whole variable domain AAGVIQSPRHLIKEKRETATLKCYPIPRHDTVYWYQQGPGQDPQFLISFYEKMQSDKGSIPDRFSAQQFSDYHSELNMSSLELGDSALYFCASSLGRDMAQFFGPGTRLTVL.

This clonotype came up many times. This rearrangement joins TRBV7-9 to TRBJ1-5; perhaps TRBD1 as D (6 bases). Germline-derived CDR1 and CDR2 are SEHNR and FQNEAQ (reference sequence). The CDR3 covers 15 residues. Trimming took off 6 bases at V and 4 bases at J, with 16 bases between the two ends. CDR3 protein: CASSTGTTTNQPQHF. The CDR3 nucleotides read TGTGCCAGCAGTACCGGGACAACCACAAATCAGCCCCAGCATTTT. Drawing the rest from reference TRBV7-9 and TRBJ1-5, the complete variable domain is DTGVSQNPRHKITKRGQNVTFRCDPISEHNRLYWYRQTLGQGPEFLTYFQNEAQLEKSRLLSDRFSAERPKGSFSTLEIQRTEQGDSAMYLCASSTGTTTNQPQHFGDGTRLSIL.

This clonotype was detected many times. V usage is TRBV12-3 or TRBV12-4 and J usage is TRBJ2-7; 8 nucleotides match TRBD1. Germline trimming cut 3 bases from V and 1 base from J; bases unmatched to any gene: 5. CDR3 size: 15 residues. The CDR3 reads CASSFKGQGSYEQYF. In nucleotides, the CDR3 is TGTGCCAGCAGTTTTAAAGGACAGGGATCCTACGAGCAGTACTTC.

This clonotype was observed a few times. The V and J genes are TRBV27 and TRBJ1-6; D gene uncertain. CDR1 MNHEY and CDR2 SMNVEV come from the germline V gene (reference sequence). The ends were cut back, 3 bases at V and 6 bases at J, with 12 bases in the middle. The CDR3 has 15 amino acids. The CDR3 sequence: CASSLASSLNSPLHF. CDR3 in DNA: TGTGCCAGCAGTTTGGCGAGCAGCCTTAATTCACCCCTCCACTTT.

This clonotype was found a few times. The V gene is TRBV2, the J gene TRBJ1-1; no definite D call. The V end lost 5 bases, the J end lost 4 bases, and 11 bases lay between the germline ends. This CDR3 has 13 residues. Germline V gene lookup returns CDR1 SNHLY and CDR2 FYNNEI. The CDR3 loop reads CASSWEGSTEAFF. The CDR3 DNA reads TGTGCCAGCAGTTGGGAAGGGAGCACTGAAGCTTTCTTT.

The V gene is TRBV18, the J gene TRBJ1-2; no clear D. In germline, CDR1 is KGHSH, CDR2 LQKENI. The V gene lost 6 bases and the J gene lost 3 bases, with 11 bases spanning the gap. CDR3 length: 13 residues. CDR3 in DNA: TGTGCCAGCTCCCCGGACGAGGACTATGGCTACACCTTC. This translates into CASSPDEDYGYTF.

This clonotype was seen a handful of times. The J gene is TRBJ2-5, the V gene TRBV12-3 or TRBV12-4; no reliable D call. V was shortened by 5 bases and J by 3 bases, with 16 bases between the two germline ends. The CDR3 totals 15 residues. CDR3 region: CASSPLISFKETQYF. CDR3 sequence (DNA): TGTGCCAGCAGTCCGTTGATCAGTTTCAAAGAGACCCAGTACTTC.

This clonotype was picked up many times. This chain uses TRBV4-3 with TRBJ2-3; D is unresolved. The CDR3 is made up of 9 amino acids. The ends were cut back, 8 bases at V and 4 bases at J, with 1 base in the middle. CDR1 LGHNA and CDR2 YSLEER come from the germline V gene. The CDR3 sequence: CASADTQYF. The CDR3 DNA reads TGCGCCAGCGCAGATACGCAGTATTTT.

The table lists this clonotype with a few counts. This rearrangement joins TRBV28 to TRBJ1-1, with D uncertain. The germline gives CDR1 MDHEN, CDR2 SYDVKM. The germline V and J ends were trimmed by 1 base and 7 bases, with 4 bases remaining between them. This CDR3 has 11 amino acids. The DNA for the CDR3 is TGTGCCAGCAGTTTATCAGGTGAAGCTTTCTTT. This gives the protein CASSLSGEAFF. Full variable domain (rest looked up from reference TRBV28 and TRBJ1-1): DVKVTQSSRYLVKRTGEKVFLECVQDMDHENMFWYRQDPGLGLRLIYFSYDVKMKEKGDIPEGYSVSREKKERFSLILESASTNQTSMYLCASSLSGEAFFGQGTRLTVV.

This clonotype was seen repeatedly, ten times or more. This chain uses TRBV6-2 or TRBV6-3 with TRBJ1-1, with D possibly matching TRBD1 (5 bases). The V and J ends lost 5 bases and 1 base respectively, with 14 bases between them. CDR3 length equals 15 residues. In germline, CDR1 is MNHEY, CDR2 SVGEGT. The CDR3: CASSKGDGGNTEAFF. In DNA form, the CDR3 reads TGTGCCAGCAGTAAAGGGGACGGTGGGAACACTGAAGCTTTCTTT.

This clonotype was picked up a small number of times. The rearrangement uses TRBV11-2 and TRBJ1-3; TRBD1 is a possible D gene (6 bases). The CDR3 has 14 residues. The germline gives CDR1 SGHAT, CDR2 FQNNGV. Trimming removed 5 bases at V and 1 base at J, with 9 bases between. The CDR3 region is CASSRGTSGNTIYF. The CDR3 DNA sequence: TGTGCCAGCAGCCGCGGGACATCTGGAAACACCATATATTTT.

The sample holds many counts of this clonotype. The chain combines TRBV12-3 or TRBV12-4 with TRBJ2-7; 9 bases agree with TRBD2. The CDR3 length is 14 residues. The ends lost 6 bases at V and 2 bases at J; junction bases unmatched: 5. Written as DNA, the CDR3 is TGTGCCAGCAGGCGTAGCGGGAGCGCCTACGAGCAGTACTTC. As protein: CASRRSGSAYEQYF.

The chain recombines TRBV12-3 or TRBV12-4 with TRBJ2-2; perhaps TRBD1 as D (6 bases). The CDR3 extends over 14 amino acids. V shed 6 bases and J shed 5 bases, with 13 bases lying between them. This chain's CDR3 is CASRPQGYTGELFF. The CDR3 coding sequence is TGTGCCAGCAGACCCCAGGGGTATACCGGGGAGCTGTTTTTT.

In its sample, this clonotype was seen many times. The chain recombines TRBV7-2 with TRBJ2-7; D unresolved. The CDR3 has 14 residues. Germline V gene data show CDR1 as SGHTA and CDR2 as FQGNSA. V lost 5 bases, J lost 0 bases, and 11 bases lay in between. The CDR3 here is CASSPDWVSYEQYF. The CDR3 DNA reads TGTGCCAGCAGCCCTGACTGGGTCTCCTACGAGCAGTACTTC.

This clonotype was detected only a few times. The chain links TRBV19 to TRBJ2-6; 14 bases line up with TRBD2. CDR3 length: 17 amino acids. CDR1 and CDR2 from the germline V gene are LNHDA and SQIVND (reference sequence). V gave up 5 bases and J gave up 7 bases; unmatched junction bases: 7. CDR3 in amino acids: CASSRLAGGRRANVLTF. The DNA for the CDR3 is TGTGCCAGTAGTCGACTAGCGGGAGGGCGTAGAGCCAACGTCCTGACTTTC.

A note on this clonotype: A much larger clone lies a single base off, so this may be a read error. This sequence joins TRBV10-3 and TRBJ2-1; a possible D gene is TRBD2 (6 bases). The CDR3 covers 14 residues. Germline V CDR1 and CDR2: ENHRY, SYGVKD. Trimming removed 1 base at V and 6 bases at J, with 10 bases between. CDR3 nucleotides: TGTGCCATCAGTGAGTTAGTGGGGGGCAATGAGCAGTTCTTC. Translating it yields CAISELVGGNEQFF.

This chain uses TRBV28 with TRBJ2-7; 11 nucleotides align to TRBD2. The CDR3 has 15 residues. Germline values: CDR1 MDHEN, CDR2 SYDVKM. With 7 bases clipped from V and 1 base from J, the junction kept 6 bases outside the gene matches. The CDR3 protein is CASNPGTSGSYEQYF. CDR3 DNA sequence: TGTGCCAGCAATCCGGGGACTAGCGGTTCCTACGAGCAGTACTTC. Combining the CDR3 with reference TRBV28 and TRBJ2-7 gives the whole variable domain DVKVTQSSRYLVKRTGEKVFLECVQDMDHENMFWYRQDPGLGLRLIYFSYDVKMKEKGDIPEGYSVSREKKERFSLILESASTNQTSMYLCASNPGTSGSYEQYFGPGTRLTVT.

The CDR3 spells CASSPLSLGIGIQYF. CDR3 in DNA: TGCGCCAGCAGCCCCCTCTCCCTGGGGATAGGCATTCAGTACTTC. The chain has TRBV4-1 and TRBJ2-4; D ambiguous. Per the germline V gene, CDR1 is MGHRA and CDR2 is YSYEKL. V was trimmed by 4 bases and J by 9 bases, leaving 19 bases between them. This CDR3 comprises 15 residues.

In the case of this clonotype: This may come from a read error, since a much larger clone is one base off. The rearrangement links TRBV20-1 to TRBJ1-1; D may be TRBD1 (5 bases). CDR1 DFQATT and CDR2 SNEGSKA come from the germline V gene (reference sequence). This CDR3 has 15 residues. CDR3 in amino acids: CSASRFSRGNIEAFF. In DNA form, the CDR3 reads TGCAGTGCTAGTCGTTTCAGTCGGGGGAACATTGAAGCTTTCTTT.

This clonotype has a handful of counts. The V call is TRBV6-1, the J call TRBJ1-5, with 8 bases lining up with TRBD1. Germline V CDR1 and CDR2: MNHNS, SASEGT. With V trimmed by 2 bases and J by 7 bases, 1 base remained unmatched. There are 13 residues in the CDR3. Here the CDR3 reads CASSENRGQPQHF. CDR3 nucleotides: TGTGCCAGCAGTGAAAACAGGGGGCAGCCCCAGCATTTT.

This clonotype turned up a few times. This sequence joins TRBV10-2 and TRBJ2-7, with 9 bases matching TRBD2. CDR1 is WSHSY, CDR2 SAAADI, per germline. The junction had 2 bases not matched to a gene; V was cut back by 5 bases and J by 0 bases. CDR3 length: 14 amino acids. The CDR3 region has the DNA TGCGCCAGCAGTATGGGACTAGCCTCCTACGAGCAGTACTTC. It yields the protein CASSMGLASYEQYF.

The rearrangement uses TRBV3-1 and TRBJ2-7; D might be TRBD2 (5 bases). The germline CDR1 and CDR2 sequences are LGHDT and YNNKEL (reference sequence). The CDR3 covers 14 residues. V lost 0 bases and J lost 5, with 11 bases in between. In nucleotides, the CDR3 is TGTGCCAGCAGCCAAGATCTTATGAGGGACGAGCAGTACTTC. This gives the protein CASSQDLMRDEQYF.

In this sample, this clonotype turned up many times. V gene TRBV11-2 combines with J gene TRBJ2-2, with D uncertain. V lost 5 bases and J lost 4, with 8 bases in between. Germline V gene data show CDR1 as SGHAT and CDR2 as FQNNGV. The length of the CDR3 is 13 residues. This chain's CDR3 is CASSARGTGELFF. Written as DNA, the CDR3 is TGTGCCAGCAGCGCCCGTGGCACCGGGGAGCTGTTTTTT.

In its sample, this clonotype was seen many times. This chain connects TRBV4-1 to TRBJ2-1; 14 nucleotides match TRBD2. Germline V gives CDR1 MGHRA, CDR2 YSYEKL. V lost 1 base and J lost 5; bases outside the gene matches: 13. CDR3 size: 20 residues. The CDR3 is CASSQAPTSGRDRVDNEQFF. The CDR3 DNA reads TGCGCCAGCAGCCAAGCACCGACTAGCGGGAGGGATCGGGTCGACAATGAGCAGTTCTTC.

This clonotype was counted ten times or more. This CDR3 is CASSLAPGQGTNTQYF. DNA for the CDR3: TGTGCCAGCAGCTTAGCCCCCGGACAGGGGACAAATACGCAGTATTTT. The chain couples TRBV7-6 to TRBJ2-3; 9 bases are a match to TRBD1. Germline V gene data show CDR1 as SGHVS and CDR2 as FNYEAQ. This CDR3 is 16 amino acids long. V shed 0 bases and J 7 bases; nucleotides not matched to a gene: 8.

The gene calls are TRBV5-5 and TRBJ1-1; no firm D call. CDR1 and CDR2 (germline): SGHKS, YYEKEE (reference sequence). The CDR3 covers 12 residues. The ends were cut back, 1 base at V and 7 bases at J, with 8 bases in the middle. The CDR3, as DNA: TGTGCCAGCAGCTTGTGGGCAGTTGAAGCTTTCTTT. This gives the protein CASSLWAVEAFF.

The chain is built from TRBV5-4 and TRBJ2-3; TRBD1 matches at 9 bases. V shed 2 bases, J shed 4 bases, and the junction held 11 bases outside the gene matches. CDR1 SGHNT and CDR2 YYREEE come from the germline V gene (reference sequence). This CDR3 has 17 amino acids. CDR3 DNA sequence: TGTGCCAGCAGCTTTGGCGGCGGACAGGGGACGTCAGATACGCAGTATTTT. It translates to CASSFGGGQGTSDTQYF.

This clonotype has a single count. The chain is built from TRBV5-6 and TRBJ2-1; D remains unclear. The CDR3 spans 14 residues. The ends were cut back, 0 bases at V and 9 bases at J, with 13 bases in the middle. Germline V gene lookup returns CDR1 SGHDT and CDR2 YYEEEE. The CDR3 DNA is TGTGCCAGCAGCTTGGGACACGCCGGCGGTGAGCAGTTCTTC. Encoded protein: CASSLGHAGGEQFF.

This chain connects TRBV5-6 to TRBJ2-2; possibly TRBD1 or TRBD2 for D (5 bases each). The V gene lost 5 bases and the J gene lost 5 bases, with 16 bases spanning the gap. Germline V lookup: CDR1 SGHDT, CDR2 YYEEEE. This CDR3 spans 15 amino acids. CDR3 sequence reads: CASSRGNLRTGELFF. The CDR3, as DNA: TGTGCCAGCAGTCGGGGCAACCTAAGGACCGGGGAGCTGTTTTTT.

In this sample, this clonotype turned up a few times. In DNA form, the CDR3 reads TGTGCCAGTAGGGCCGGGACAGCGAACACCGGGGAGCTGTTTTTT. This codes for CASRAGTANTGELFF. V gene TRBV19 combines with J gene TRBJ2-2; 7 bases are shared with TRBD1. This CDR3 region has 15 residues. In germline, CDR1 is LNHDA, CDR2 SQIVND (reference sequence). Unmatched junction bases numbered 4, after V lost 6 bases and J lost 0 bases.